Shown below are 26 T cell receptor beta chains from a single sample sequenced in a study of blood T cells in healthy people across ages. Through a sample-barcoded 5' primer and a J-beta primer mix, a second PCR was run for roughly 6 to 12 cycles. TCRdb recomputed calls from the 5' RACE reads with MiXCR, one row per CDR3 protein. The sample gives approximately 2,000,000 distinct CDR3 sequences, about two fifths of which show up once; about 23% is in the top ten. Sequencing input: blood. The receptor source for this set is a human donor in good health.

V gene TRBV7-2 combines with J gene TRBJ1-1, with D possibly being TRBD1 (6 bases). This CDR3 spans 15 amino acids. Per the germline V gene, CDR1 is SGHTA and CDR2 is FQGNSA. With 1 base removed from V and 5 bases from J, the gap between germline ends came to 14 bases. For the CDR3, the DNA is TGTGCCAGCAGCTTAGTCTTAACAGGGAGGACTGAAGCTTTCTTT. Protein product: CASSLVLTGRTEAFF.

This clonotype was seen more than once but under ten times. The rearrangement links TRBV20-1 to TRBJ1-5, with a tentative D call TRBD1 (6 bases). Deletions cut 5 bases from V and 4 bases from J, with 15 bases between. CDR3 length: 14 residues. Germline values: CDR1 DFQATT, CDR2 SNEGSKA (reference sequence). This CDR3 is CSALKGRGNQPQHF. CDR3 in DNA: TGCAGTGCTCTCAAAGGCAGGGGAAATCAGCCCCAGCATTTT.

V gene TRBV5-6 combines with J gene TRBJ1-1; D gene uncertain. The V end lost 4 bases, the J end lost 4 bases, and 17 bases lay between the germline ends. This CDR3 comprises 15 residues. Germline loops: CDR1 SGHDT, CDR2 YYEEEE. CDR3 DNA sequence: TGTGCCAGCAGCCGAAACCAAGCCAGGATCACTGAAGCTTTCTTT. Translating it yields CASSRNQARITEAFF. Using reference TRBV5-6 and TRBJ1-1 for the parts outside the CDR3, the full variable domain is DAGVTQSPTHLIKTRGQQVTLRCSPKSGHDTVSWYQQALGQGPQFIFQYYEEEERQRGNFPDRFSGHQFPNYSSELNVNALLLGDSALYLCASSRNQARITEAFFGQGTRLTVV.

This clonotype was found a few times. The CDR3 region has the DNA TGTGCCACCAGTGATTTGACTCGGCAGGGCACCTACAATGAGCAGTTCTTC. It yields the protein CATSDLTRQGTYNEQFF. The chain recombines TRBV24-1 with TRBJ2-1; weak D call: TRBD1 (5 bases). Trimming took off 0 bases at V and 2 bases at J, with 13 bases between the two ends. Germline loops: CDR1 KGHDR, CDR2 SFDVKD. The CDR3 is 17 amino acids.

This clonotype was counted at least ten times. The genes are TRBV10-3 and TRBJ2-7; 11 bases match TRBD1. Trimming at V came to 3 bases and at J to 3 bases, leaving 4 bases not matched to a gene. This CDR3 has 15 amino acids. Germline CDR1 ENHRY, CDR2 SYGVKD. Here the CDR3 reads CAISEPGTGGYEQYF. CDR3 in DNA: TGTGCCATCAGTGAACCTGGGACAGGGGGCTACGAGCAGTACTTC.

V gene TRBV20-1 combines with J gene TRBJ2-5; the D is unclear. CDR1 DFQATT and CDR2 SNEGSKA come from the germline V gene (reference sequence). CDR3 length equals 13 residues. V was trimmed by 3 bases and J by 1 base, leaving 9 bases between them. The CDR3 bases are TGCAGTGCTAGGAGGCTAGGCCAAGAGACCCAGTACTTC. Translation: CSARRLGQETQYF.

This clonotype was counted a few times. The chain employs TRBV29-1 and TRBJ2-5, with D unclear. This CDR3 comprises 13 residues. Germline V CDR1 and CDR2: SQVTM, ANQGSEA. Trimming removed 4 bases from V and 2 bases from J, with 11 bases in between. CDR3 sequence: CSVARRLQETQYF. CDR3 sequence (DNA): TGCAGCGTTGCACGCCGCTTACAAGAGACCCAGTACTTC.

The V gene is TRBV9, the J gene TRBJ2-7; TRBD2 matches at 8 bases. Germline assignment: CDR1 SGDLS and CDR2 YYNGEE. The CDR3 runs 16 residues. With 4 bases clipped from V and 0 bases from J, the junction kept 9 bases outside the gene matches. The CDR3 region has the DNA TGTGCCAGCAGCCCTCCCCTGGCGGGGGGCTCCTACGAGCAGTACTTC. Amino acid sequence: CASSPPLAGGSYEQYF.

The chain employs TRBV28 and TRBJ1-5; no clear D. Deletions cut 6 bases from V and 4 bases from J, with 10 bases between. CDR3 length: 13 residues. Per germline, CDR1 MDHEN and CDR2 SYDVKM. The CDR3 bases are TGTGCCAGCAGCCAGCGGATGAATCAGCCCCAGCATTTT. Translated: CASSQRMNQPQHF.

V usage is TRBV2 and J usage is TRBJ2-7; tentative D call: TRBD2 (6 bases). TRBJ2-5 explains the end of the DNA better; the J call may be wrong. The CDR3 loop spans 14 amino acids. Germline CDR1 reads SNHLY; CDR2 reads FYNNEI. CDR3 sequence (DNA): TGTGCCAGCAGTCGGGACTTAGCTACGGAGACCCAGTACTTC. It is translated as CASSRDLATETQYF.

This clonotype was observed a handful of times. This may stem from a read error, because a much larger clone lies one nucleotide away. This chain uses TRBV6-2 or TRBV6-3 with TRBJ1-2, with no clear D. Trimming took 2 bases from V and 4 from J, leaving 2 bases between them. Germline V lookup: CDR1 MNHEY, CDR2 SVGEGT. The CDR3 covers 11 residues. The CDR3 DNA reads TGTGCCAGCAGTTACGTCTATGGCTACACCTTC. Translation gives CASSYVYGYTF.

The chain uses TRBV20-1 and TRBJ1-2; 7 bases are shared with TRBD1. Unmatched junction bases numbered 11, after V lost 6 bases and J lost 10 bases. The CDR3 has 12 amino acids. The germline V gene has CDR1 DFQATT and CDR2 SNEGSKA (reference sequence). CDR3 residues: CSATAGTVNYTF. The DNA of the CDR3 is TGCAGTGCCACTGCGGGGACAGTAAACTACACCTTC.

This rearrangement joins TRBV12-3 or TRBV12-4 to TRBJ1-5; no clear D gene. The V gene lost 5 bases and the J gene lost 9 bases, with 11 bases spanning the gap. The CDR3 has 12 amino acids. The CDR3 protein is CASSLGLGPQHF. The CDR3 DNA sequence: TGTGCCAGCAGTCTCGGACTGGGGCCCCAGCATTTT.

For the CDR3, the DNA is TGTGCCAGCAGCTTGCAGGTGGGAAGCAATCAGCCCCAGCATTTT. Its translation: CASSLQVGSNQPQHF. The chain links TRBV5-5 to TRBJ1-5; D call uncertain. This CDR3 has 15 residues. Germline V gene sequence: CDR1 SGHKS, CDR2 YYEKEE (reference sequence). The ends were cut back, 1 base at V and 1 base at J, with 9 bases in the middle.

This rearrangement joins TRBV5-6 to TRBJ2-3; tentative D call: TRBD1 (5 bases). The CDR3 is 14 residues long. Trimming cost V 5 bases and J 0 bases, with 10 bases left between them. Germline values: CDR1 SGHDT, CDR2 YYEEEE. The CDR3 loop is CASSHDSSTDTQYF. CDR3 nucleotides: TGTGCCAGCAGTCACGACAGTAGCACAGATACGCAGTATTTT. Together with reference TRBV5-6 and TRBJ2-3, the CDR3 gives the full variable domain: DAGVTQSPTHLIKTRGQQVTLRCSPKSGHDTVSWYQQALGQGPQFIFQYYEEEERQRGNFPDRFSGHQFPNYSSELNVNALLLGDSALYLCASSHDSSTDTQYFGPGTRLTVL.

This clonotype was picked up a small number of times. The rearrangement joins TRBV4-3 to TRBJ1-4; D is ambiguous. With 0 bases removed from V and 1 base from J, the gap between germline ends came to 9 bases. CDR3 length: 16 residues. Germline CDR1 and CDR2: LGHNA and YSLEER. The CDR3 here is CASSQDRRGTNEKLFF. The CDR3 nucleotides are TGCGCCAGCAGCCAAGATCGAAGAGGAACTAATGAAAAACTGTTTTTT.

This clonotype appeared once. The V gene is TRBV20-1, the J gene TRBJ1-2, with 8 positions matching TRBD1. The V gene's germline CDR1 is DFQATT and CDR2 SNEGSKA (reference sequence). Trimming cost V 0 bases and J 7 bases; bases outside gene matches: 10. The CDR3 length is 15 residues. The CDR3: CSARDLTGVDGGYTF. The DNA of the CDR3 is TGCAGTGCTAGAGATTTGACAGGGGTCGACGGTGGCTACACCTTC.

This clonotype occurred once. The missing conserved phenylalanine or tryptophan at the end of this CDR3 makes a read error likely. DNA of the CDR3: TGTGCCAGCAGCTTAGGGCACAGGGACCACGAGCAGTACCTC. It encodes CASSLGHRDHEQYL. This chain uses TRBV7-2 with TRBJ2-7, with D maybe TRBD1 (6 bases). With 1 base removed from V and 5 bases from J, the gap between germline ends came to 12 bases. The CDR3 has 14 residues. Germline values: CDR1 SGHTA, CDR2 FQGNSA.

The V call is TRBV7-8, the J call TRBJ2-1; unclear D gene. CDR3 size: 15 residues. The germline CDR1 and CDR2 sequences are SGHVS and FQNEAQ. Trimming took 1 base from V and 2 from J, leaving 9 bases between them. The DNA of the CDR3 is TGTGCCAGCAGCTTAGACTCACGAACCTACAATGAGCAGTTCTTC. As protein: CASSLDSRTYNEQFF.

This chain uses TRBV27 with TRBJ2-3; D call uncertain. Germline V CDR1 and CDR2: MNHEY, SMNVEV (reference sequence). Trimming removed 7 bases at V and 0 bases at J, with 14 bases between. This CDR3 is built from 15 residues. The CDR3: CASTQRHTSTDTQYF. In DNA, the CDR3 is TGTGCCAGCACCCAAAGGCACACTAGCACAGATACGCAGTATTTT.

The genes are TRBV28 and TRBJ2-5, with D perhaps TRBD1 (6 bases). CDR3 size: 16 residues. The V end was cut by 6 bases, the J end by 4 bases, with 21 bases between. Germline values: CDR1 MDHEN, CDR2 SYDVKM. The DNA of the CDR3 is TGTGCCAGCAGCTCGATCCGACAGGAGAGGGTAGAGACCCAGTACTTC. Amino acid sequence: CASSSIRQERVETQYF.

This CDR3 reads CASSLNTGPPPLAGGYWNIQYF. CDR3 sequence (DNA): TGTGCCAGCAGCTTAAACACCGGCCCCCCTCCACTGGCGGGGGGTTACTGGAACATTCAGTACTTC. The genes are TRBV11-2 and TRBJ2-4; TRBD2 agrees at 8 bases. V shed 2 bases, J shed 7 bases, and the junction held 28 bases outside the gene matches. CDR3 length: 22 amino acids. The germline gives CDR1 SGHAT, CDR2 FQNNGV. Full variable domain (rest looked up from reference TRBV11-2 and TRBJ2-4): EAGVAQSPRYKIIEKRQSVAFWCNPISGHATLYWYQQILGQGPKLLIQFQNNGVVDDSQLPKDRFSAERLKGVDSTLKIQPAKLEDSAVYLCASSLNTGPPPLAGGYWNIQYFGAGTRLSVL.

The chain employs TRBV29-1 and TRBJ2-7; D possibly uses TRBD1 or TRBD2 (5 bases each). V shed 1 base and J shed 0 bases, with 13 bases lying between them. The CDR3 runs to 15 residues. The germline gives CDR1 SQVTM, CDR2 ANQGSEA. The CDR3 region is CSVEVEGTVSYEQYF. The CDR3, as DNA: TGCAGCGTTGAAGTAGAGGGGACGGTCTCCTACGAGCAGTACTTC.

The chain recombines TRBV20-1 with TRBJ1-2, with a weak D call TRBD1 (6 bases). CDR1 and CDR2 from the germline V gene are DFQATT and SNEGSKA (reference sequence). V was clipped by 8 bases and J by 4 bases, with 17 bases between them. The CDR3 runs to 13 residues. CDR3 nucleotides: TGCAGTACGAGAAGAACAGGGAGCTATGGCTACACCTTC. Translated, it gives CSTRRTGSYGYTF.

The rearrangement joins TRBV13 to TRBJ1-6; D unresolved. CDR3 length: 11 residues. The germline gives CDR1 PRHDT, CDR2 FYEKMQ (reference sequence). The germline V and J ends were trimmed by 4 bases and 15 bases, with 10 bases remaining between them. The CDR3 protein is CASSSTEGLHF. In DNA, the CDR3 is TGTGCCAGCAGCTCCACGGAGGGCCTCCACTTT.

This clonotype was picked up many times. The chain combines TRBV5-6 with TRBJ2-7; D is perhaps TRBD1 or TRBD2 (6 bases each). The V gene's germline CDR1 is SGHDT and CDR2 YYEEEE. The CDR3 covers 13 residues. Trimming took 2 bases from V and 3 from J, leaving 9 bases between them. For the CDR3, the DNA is TGTGCCAGCAGCTTTCGGGGGCTCTACGAGCAGTACTTC. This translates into CASSFRGLYEQYF.